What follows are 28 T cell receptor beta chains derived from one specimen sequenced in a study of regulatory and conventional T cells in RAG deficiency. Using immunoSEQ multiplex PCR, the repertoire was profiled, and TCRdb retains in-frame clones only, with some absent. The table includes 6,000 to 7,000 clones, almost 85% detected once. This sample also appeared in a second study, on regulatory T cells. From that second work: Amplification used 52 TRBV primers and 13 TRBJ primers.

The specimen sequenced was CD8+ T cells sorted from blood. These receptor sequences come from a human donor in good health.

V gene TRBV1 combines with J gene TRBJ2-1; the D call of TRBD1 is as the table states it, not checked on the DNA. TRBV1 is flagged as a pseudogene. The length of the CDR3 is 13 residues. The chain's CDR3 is CTSSHGLYNEQFF. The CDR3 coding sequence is TGCACCAGCAGCCATGGGCTCTACAATGAGCAGTTCTTC.

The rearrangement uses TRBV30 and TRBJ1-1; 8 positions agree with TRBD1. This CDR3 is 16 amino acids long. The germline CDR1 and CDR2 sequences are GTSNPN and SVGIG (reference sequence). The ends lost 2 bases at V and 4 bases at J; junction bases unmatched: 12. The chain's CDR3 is CAWSPGTGLSGTEAFF. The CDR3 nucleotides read TGTGCCTGGAGTCCCGGGACAGGATTAAGTGGCACTGAAGCTTTCTTT.

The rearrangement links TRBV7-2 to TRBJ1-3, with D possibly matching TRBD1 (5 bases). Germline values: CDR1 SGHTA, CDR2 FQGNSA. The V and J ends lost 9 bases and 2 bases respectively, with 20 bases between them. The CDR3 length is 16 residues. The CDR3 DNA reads TGTGCCAGACTCTCGGACTCCACGGGGCCTGGAAACACCATATATTTT. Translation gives CARLSDSTGPGNTIYF.

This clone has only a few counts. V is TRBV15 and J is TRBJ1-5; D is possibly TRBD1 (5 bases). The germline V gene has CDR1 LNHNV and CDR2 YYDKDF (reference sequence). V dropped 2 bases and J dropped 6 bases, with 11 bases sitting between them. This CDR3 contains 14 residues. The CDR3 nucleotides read TGTGCCACCAGCAGAAACCGGGACCTTCAGCCCCAGCATTTT. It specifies CATSRNRDLQPQHF.

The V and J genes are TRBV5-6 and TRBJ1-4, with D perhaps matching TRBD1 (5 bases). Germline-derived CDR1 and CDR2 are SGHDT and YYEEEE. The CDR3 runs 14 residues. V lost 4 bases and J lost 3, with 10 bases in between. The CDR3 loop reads CASSEGPPNEKLFF. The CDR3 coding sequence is TGTGCCAGCAGCGAGGGACCGCCTAATGAAAAACTGTTTTTT.

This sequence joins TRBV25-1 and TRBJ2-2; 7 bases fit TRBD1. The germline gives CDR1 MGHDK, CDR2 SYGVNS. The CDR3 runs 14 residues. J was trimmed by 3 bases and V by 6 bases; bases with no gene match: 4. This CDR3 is CASSSTGDTGELFF. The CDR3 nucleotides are TGTGCCAGCAGCAGCACAGGGGACACCGGGGAGCTGTTTTTT.

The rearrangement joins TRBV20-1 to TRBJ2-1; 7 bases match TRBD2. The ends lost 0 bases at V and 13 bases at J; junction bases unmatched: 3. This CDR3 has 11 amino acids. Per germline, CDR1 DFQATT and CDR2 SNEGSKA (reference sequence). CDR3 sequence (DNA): TGCAGTGCTAGAGATCAGGGACTACAGTTCTTC. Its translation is CSARDQGLQFF.

CDR3 nucleotide sequence: TGTGCTAGTGGACCCGACAACAGGGGGAACACCGGGGAGCTGTTTTTT. This sequence encodes CASGPDNRGNTGELFF. The rearrangement links TRBV12-5 to TRBJ2-2; 7 bases line up with TRBD1. Trimming removed 6 bases from V and 1 base from J; junction bases left unmatched: 8. Looked up from germline, CDR1 is LGHNT and CDR2 is FRNRAP. The CDR3 consists of 16 residues.

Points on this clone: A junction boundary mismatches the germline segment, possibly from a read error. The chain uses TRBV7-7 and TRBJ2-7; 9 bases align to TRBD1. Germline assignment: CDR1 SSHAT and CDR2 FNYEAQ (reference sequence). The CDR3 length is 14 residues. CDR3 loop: CASSPGTGYYEQYF. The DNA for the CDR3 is TGTGCTAGCAGCCCAGGGACAGGGTATTACGAGCAGTACTTC.

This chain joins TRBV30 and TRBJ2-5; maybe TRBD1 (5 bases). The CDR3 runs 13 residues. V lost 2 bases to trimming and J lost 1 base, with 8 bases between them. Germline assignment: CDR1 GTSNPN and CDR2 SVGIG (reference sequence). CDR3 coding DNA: TGTGCCTGGAGTCTTGACAGCCAAGAGACCCAGTACTTC. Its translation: CAWSLDSQETQYF.

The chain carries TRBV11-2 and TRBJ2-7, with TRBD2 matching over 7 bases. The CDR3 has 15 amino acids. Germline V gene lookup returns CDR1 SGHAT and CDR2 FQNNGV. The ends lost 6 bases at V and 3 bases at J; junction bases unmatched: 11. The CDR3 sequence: CASRVSGGSSYEQYF. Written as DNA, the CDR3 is TGTGCCAGCAGGGTTTCCGGGGGGAGTAGCTACGAGCAGTACTTC.

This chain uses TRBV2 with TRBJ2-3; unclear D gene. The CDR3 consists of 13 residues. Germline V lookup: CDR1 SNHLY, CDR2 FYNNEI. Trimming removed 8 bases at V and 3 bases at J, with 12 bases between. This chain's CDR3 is CASLEGMTDTQYF. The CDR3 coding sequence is TGTGCCAGCCTCGAAGGGATGACAGATACGCAGTATTTT.

CDR3 sequence (DNA): TGTGCCAGCAGCGTTAGCGGGGGGCCCACAGATACGCAGTATTTT. It specifies CASSVSGGPTDTQYF. The chain uses TRBV9 and TRBJ2-3; 10 bases fit TRBD2. The CDR3 extends over 15 amino acids. The germline V gene encodes CDR1 SGDLS and CDR2 YYNGEE. The trim removed 2 bases at V and 2 bases at J, leaving 2 bases unmatched.

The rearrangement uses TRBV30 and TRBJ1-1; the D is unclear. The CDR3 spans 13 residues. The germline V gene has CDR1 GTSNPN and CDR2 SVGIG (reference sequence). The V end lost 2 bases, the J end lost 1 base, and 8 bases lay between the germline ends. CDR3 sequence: CAWSQRANTEAFF. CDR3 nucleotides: TGTGCCTGGAGTCAGAGGGCGAACACTGAAGCTTTCTTT. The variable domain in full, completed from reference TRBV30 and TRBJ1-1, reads SQTIHQWPATLVQPVGSPLSLECTVEGTSNPNLYWYRQAAGRGLQLLFYSVGIGQISSEVPQNLSASRPQDRQFILSSKKLLLSDSGFYLCAWSQRANTEAFFGQGTRLTVV.

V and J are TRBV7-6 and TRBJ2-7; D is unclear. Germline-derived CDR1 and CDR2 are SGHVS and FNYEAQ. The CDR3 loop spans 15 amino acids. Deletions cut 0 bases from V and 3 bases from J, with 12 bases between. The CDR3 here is CASSLALAAYYEQYF. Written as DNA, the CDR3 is TGTGCCAGCAGCTTAGCGCTGGCAGCCTACTACGAGCAGTACTTC. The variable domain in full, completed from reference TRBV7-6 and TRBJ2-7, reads GAGVSQSPRYKVTKRGQDVALRCDPISGHVSLYWYRQALGQGPEFLTYFNYEAQQDKSGLPNDRFSAERPEGSISTLTIQRTEQRDSAMYRCASSLALAAYYEQYFGPGTRLTVT.

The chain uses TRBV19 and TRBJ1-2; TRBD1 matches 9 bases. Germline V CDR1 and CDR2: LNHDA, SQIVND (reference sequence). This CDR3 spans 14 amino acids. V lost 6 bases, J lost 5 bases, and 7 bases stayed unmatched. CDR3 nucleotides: TGTGCCAGTAGGGACAGGGGATACCTTTATGGCTACACCTTC. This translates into CASRDRGYLYGYTF.

Written as DNA, the CDR3 is TGTGCCAGCAACCCATCCGGGAGGCCCTACGAGCAGTACTTC. Translating gives CASNPSGRPYEQYF. V is TRBV27 and J is TRBJ2-7; 7 nucleotides line up with TRBD2. Germline V CDR1 and CDR2: MNHEY, SMNVEV (reference sequence). With V trimmed by 7 bases and J by 2 bases, 8 bases remained unmatched. This CDR3 spans 14 amino acids.

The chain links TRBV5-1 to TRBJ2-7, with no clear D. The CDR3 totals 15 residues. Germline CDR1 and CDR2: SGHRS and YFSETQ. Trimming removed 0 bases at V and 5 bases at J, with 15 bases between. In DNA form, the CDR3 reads TGCGCCAGCAGCTTGGAGGGCCTCCCGCACCACGAGCAGTACTTC. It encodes CASSLEGLPHHEQYF.

CDR3 DNA sequence: TGTGCCAGCTCACCTAATCTTGGGGTCGCGAACACCGGGGAGCTGTTTTTT. Its translation: CASSPNLGVANTGELFF. The chain links TRBV18 to TRBJ2-2; unclear D gene. The length of the CDR3 is 17 residues. Trimming pared 3 bases from V and 0 bases from J, leaving 14 bases between. Looked up from germline, CDR1 is KGHSH and CDR2 is LQKENI.

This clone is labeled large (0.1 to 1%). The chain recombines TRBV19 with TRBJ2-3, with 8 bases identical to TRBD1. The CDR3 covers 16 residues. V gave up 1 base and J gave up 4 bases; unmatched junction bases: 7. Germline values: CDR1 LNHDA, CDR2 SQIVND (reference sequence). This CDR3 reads CASSIGGDRGADTQYF. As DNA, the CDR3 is TGTGCCAGTAGTATAGGGGGCGACAGGGGAGCAGATACGCAGTATTTT.

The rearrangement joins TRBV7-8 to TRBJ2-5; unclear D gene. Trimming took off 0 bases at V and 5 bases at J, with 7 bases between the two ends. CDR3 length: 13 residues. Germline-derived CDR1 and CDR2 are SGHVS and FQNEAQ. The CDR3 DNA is TGTGCCAGCAGCTTAGCGGGGTTGGAGACCCAGTACTTC. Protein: CASSLAGLETQYF. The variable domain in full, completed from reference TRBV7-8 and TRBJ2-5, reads GAGVSQSPRYKVAKRGQDVALRCDPISGHVSLFWYQQALGQGPEFLTYFQNEAQLDKSGLPSDRFFAERPEGSVSTLKIQRTQQEDSAVYLCASSLAGLETQYFGPGTRLLVL.

DNA of the CDR3: TGCGCCAGCAGCCCGATCCCGACAGGGTTTAATGAAAAACTGTTTTTT. It yields the protein CASSPIPTGFNEKLFF. The chain recombines TRBV4-3 with TRBJ1-4, with TRBD1 matching 7 bases. The CDR3 is made up of 16 amino acids. Germline CDR1 reads LGHNA; CDR2 reads YSLEER. Trimming at V came to 4 bases and at J to 4 bases, leaving 9 bases not matched to a gene.

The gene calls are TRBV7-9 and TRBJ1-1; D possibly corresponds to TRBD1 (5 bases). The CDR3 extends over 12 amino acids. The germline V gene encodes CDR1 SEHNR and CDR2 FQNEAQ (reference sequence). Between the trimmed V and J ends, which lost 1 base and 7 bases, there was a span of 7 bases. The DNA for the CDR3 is TGTGCCAGCAGCTTAGTACAGGTTGAAGCTTTCTTT. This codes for CASSLVQVEAFF.

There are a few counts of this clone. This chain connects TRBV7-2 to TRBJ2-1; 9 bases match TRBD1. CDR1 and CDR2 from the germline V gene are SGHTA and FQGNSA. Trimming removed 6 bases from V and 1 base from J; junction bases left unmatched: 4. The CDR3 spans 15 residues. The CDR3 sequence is CASSLQGASYNEQFF. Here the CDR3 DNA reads TGTGCCAGCAGTCTACAGGGGGCATCCTACAATGAGCAGTTCTTC.

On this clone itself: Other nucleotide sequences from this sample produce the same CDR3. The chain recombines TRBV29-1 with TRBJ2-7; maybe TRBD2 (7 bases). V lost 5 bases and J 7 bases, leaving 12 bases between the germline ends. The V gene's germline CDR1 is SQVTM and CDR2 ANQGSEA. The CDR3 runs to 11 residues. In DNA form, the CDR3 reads TGCAGCGTTACAAGGGGGGGGGAGCAGTACTTC. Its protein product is CSVTRGGEQYF.

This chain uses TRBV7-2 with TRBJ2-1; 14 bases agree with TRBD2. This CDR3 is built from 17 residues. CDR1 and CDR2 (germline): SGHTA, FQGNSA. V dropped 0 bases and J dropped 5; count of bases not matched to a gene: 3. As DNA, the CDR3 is TGTGCCAGCAGCTTAGCTCGGACTAGCGGGGGGAACAATGAGCAGTTCTTC. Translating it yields CASSLARTSGGNNEQFF.

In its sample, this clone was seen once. CDR3 sequence reads: CASSLQGAPNYGYTF. The CDR3, as DNA: TGTGCCAGCAGCTTGCAGGGGGCGCCCAACTATGGCTACACCTTC. The chain couples TRBV5-5 to TRBJ1-2; 8 nucleotides line up with TRBD1. Per germline, CDR1 SGHKS and CDR2 YYEKEE (reference sequence). This CDR3 has 15 residues. V dropped 1 base and J dropped 2; count of bases not matched to a gene: 4.

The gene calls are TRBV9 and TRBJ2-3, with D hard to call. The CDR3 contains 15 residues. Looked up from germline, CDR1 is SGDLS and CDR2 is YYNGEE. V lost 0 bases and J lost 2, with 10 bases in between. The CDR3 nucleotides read TGTGCCAGCAGCGTAGTTACACATGACACAGATACGCAGTATTTT. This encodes CASSVVTHDTDTQYF.